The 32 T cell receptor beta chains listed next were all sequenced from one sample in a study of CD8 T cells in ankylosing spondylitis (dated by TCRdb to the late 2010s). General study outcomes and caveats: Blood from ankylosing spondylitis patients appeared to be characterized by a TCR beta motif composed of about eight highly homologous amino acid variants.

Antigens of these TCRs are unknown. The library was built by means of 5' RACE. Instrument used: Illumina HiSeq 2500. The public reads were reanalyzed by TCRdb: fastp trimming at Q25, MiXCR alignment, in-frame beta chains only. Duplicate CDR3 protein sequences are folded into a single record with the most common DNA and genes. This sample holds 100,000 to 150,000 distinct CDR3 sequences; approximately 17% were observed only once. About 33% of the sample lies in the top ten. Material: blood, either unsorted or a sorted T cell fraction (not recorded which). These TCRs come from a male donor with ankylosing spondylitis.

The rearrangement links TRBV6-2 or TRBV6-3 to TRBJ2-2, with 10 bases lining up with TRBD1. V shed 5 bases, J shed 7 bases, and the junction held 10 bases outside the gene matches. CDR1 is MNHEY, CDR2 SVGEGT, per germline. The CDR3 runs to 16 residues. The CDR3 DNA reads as TGTGCCAGCAGTCGCCGGGACAGGGGTTTTTTCGGGGAGCTGTTTTTT. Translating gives CASSRRDRGFFGELFF.

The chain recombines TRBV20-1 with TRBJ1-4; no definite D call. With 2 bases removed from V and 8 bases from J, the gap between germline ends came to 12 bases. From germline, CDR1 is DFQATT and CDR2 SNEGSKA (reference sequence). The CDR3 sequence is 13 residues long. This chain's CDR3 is CSARSRVSEKLFF. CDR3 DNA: TGCAGTGCTAGATCCCGGGTTTCGGAAAAACTGTTTTTT.

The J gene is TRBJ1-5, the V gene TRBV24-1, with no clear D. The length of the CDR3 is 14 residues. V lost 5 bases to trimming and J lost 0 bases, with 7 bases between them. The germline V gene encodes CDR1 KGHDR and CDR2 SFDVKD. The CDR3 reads CATSGSASNQPQHF. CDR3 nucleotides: TGTGCCACCAGTGGGTCAGCTAGCAATCAGCCCCAGCATTTT.

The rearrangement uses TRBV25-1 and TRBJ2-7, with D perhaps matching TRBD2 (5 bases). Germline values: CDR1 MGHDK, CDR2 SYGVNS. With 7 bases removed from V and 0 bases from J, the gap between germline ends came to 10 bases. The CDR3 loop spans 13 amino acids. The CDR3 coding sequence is TGTGCCAGCACTAACGGGATCTCCTACGAGCAGTACTTC. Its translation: CASTNGISYEQYF.

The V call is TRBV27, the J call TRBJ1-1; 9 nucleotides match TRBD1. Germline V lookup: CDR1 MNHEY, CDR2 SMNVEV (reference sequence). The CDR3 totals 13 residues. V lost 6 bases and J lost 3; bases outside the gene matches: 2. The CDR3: CASRGQGYTEAFF. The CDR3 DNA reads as TGTGCCAGCAGGGGACAGGGATACACTGAAGCTTTCTTT.

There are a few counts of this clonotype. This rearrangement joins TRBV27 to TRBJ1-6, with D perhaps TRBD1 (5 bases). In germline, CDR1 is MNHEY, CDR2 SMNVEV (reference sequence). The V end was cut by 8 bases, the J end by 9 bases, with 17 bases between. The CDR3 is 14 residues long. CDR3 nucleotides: TGTGCCAGCGGGGGGGAGGGGATGATTTCACCCCTCCACTTT. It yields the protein CASGGEGMISPLHF.

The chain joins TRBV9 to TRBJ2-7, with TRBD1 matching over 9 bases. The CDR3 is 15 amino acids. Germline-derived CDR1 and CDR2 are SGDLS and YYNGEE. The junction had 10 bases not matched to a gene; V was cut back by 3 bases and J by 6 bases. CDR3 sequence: CASSGRDRDLGEQYF. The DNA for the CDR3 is TGTGCCAGCAGCGGGAGGGACAGGGATCTCGGCGAGCAGTACTTC.

In nucleotides, the CDR3 is TGTGCCAGCAGCTTTTGGGACAAATTCCAAGAGACCCAGTACTTC. Translating it yields CASSFWDKFQETQYF. This chain joins TRBV7-2 and TRBJ2-5; TRBD1 might be the D (6 bases). V was cut by 3 bases and J by 1 base, with 12 bases left in between. The CDR3 totals 15 residues. CDR1 and CDR2 (germline): SGHTA, FQGNSA.

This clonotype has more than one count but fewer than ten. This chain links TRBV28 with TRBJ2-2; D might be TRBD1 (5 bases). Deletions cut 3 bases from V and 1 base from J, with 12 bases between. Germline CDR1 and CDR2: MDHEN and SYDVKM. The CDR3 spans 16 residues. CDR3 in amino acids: CASSFSYDRNTGELFF. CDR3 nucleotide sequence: TGTGCCAGCAGTTTCTCATACGACAGGAACACCGGGGAGCTGTTTTTT.

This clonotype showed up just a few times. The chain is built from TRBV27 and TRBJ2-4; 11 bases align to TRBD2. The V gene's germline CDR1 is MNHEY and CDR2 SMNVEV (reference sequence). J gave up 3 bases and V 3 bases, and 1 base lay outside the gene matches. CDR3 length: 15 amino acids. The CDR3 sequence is CASSLGTSGKNIQYF. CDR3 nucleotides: TGTGCCAGCAGTTTGGGGACTAGCGGCAAAAACATTCAGTACTTC.

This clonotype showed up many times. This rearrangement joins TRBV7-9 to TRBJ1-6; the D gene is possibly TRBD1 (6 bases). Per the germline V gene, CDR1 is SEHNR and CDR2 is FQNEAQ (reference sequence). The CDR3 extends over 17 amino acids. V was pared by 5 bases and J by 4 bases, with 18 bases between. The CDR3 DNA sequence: TGTGCCAGCAGCCAGCCTGGGGGGCGCGGGTATAATTCACCCCTCCACTTT. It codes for CASSQPGGRGYNSPLHF.

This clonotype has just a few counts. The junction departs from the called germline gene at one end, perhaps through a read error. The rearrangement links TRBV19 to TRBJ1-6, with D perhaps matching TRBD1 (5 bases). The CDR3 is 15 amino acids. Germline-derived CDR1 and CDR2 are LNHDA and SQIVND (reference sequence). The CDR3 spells CASSLLQGGNSPLHF. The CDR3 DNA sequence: TGTGCCAGTAGTCTCCTCCAGGGAGGGAATTCACCTCTCCACTTT.

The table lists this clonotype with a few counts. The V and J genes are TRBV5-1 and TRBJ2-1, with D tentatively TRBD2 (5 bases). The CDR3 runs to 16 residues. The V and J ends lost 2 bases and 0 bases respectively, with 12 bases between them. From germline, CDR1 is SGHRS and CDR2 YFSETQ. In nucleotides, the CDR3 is TGCGCCAGCAGCTTCAGCGGACTCGTCTCCTACAATGAGCAGTTCTTC. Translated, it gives CASSFSGLVSYNEQFF.

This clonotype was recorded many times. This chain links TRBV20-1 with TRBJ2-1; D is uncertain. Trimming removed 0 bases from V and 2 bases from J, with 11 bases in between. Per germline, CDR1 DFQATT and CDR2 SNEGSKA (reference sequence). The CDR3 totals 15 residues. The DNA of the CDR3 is TGCAGTGCTAGAGATGACCAGCGACCCTACAATGAGCAGTTCTTC. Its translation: CSARDDQRPYNEQFF.

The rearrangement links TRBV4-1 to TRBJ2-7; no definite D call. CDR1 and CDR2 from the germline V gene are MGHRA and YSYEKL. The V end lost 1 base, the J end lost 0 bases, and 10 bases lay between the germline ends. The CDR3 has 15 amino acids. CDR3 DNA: TGCGCCAGCAGCCAAGTTGTTTTGGGCTCCTACGAGCAGTACTTC. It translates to CASSQVVLGSYEQYF.

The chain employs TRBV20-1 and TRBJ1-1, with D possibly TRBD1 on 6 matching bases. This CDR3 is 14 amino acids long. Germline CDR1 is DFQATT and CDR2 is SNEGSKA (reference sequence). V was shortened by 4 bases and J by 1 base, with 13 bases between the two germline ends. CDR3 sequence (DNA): TGCAGTGCTAAACAGGGTCTGCAGAACACTGAAGCTTTCTTT. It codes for CSAKQGLQNTEAFF.

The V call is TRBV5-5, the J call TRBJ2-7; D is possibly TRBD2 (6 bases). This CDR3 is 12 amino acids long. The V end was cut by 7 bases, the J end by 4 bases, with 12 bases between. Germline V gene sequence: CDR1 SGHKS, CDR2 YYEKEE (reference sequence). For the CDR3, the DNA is TGTGCCAGCTCGGGCGGGGTGTACGAGCAGTACTTC. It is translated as CASSGGVYEQYF.

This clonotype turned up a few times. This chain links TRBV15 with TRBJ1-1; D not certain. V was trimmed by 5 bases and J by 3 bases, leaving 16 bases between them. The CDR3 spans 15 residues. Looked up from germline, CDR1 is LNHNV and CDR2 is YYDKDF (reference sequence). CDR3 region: CATSRPEWQDTEAFF. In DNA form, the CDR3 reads TGTGCCACCAGCCGCCCTGAGTGGCAGGACACTGAAGCTTTCTTT.

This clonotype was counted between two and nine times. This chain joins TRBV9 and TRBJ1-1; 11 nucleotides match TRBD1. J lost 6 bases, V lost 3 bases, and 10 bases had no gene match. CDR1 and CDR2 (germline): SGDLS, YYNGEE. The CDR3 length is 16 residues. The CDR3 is CASSGTGTGGLAEAFF. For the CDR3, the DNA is TGTGCCAGCAGCGGTACCGGGACAGGGGGGTTGGCTGAAGCTTTCTTT.

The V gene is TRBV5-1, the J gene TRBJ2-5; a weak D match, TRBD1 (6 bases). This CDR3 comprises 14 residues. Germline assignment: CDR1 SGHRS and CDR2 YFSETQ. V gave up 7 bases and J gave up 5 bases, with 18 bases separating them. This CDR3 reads CASWKQGLDETQYF. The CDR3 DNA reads TGCGCCAGCTGGAAGCAGGGGCTCGATGAGACCCAGTACTTC. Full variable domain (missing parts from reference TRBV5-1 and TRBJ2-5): KAGVTQTPRYLIKTRGQQVTLSCSPISGHRSVSWYQQTPGQGLQFLFEYFSETQRNKGNFPGRFSGRQFSNSRSEMNVSTLELGDSALYLCASWKQGLDETQYFGPGTRLLVL.

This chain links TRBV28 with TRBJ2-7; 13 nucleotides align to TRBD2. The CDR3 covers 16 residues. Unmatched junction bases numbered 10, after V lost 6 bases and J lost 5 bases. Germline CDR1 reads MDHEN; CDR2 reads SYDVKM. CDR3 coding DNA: TGTGCCAGCAGCTATACCTGGACTAGCGGGAGTGACGAGCAGTACTTC. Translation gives CASSYTWTSGSDEQYF.

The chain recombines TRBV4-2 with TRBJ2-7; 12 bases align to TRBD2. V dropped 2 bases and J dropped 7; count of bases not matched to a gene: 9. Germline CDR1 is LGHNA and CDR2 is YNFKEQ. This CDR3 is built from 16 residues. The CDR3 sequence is CASSQYPTSGSEEQYF. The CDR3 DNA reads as TGTGCCAGCAGCCAATACCCGACTAGCGGGAGTGAGGAGCAGTACTTC.

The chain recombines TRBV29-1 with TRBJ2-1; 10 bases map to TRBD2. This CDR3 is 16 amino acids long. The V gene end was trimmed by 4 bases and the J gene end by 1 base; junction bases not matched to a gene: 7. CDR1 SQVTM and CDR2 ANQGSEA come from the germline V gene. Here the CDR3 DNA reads TGCAGCGTTGTTAGCGGGAGGCGAATATCCTACAATGAGCAGTTCTTC. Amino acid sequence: CSVVSGRRISYNEQFF.

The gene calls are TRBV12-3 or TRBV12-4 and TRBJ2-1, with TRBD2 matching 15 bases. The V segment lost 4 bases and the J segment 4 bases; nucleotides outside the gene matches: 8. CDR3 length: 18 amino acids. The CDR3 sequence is CASSYPGLAGGVYNEQFF. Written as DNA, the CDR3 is TGTGCCAGCAGTTACCCTGGACTAGCGGGAGGGGTATACAATGAGCAGTTCTTC.

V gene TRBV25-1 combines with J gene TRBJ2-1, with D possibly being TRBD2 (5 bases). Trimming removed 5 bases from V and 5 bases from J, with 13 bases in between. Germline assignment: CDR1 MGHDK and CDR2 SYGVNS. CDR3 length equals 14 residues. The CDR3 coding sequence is TGTGCCAGCAGTCCGCGGGCTGGCCACAATGAGCAGTTCTTC. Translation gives CASSPRAGHNEQFF.

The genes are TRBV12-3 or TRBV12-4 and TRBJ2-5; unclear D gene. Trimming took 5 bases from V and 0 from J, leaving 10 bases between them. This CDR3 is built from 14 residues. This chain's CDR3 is CASSPLSYQETQYF. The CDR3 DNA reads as TGTGCCAGCAGTCCCCTCTCCTACCAAGAGACCCAGTACTTC.

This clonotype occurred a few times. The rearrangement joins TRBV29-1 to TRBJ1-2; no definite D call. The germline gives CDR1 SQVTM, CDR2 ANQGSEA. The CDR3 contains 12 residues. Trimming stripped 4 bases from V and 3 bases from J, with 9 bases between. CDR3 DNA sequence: TGCAGCGTTGTTAGGGAGGACTATGGCTACACCTTC. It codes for CSVVREDYGYTF.

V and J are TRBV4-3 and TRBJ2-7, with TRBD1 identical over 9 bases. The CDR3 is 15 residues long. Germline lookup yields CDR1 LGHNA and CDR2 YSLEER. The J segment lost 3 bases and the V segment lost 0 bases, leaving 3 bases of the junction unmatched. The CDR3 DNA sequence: TGCGCCAGCAGCCAAGACCGGGACAGGGTCTACGAGCAGTACTTC. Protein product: CASSQDRDRVYEQYF.

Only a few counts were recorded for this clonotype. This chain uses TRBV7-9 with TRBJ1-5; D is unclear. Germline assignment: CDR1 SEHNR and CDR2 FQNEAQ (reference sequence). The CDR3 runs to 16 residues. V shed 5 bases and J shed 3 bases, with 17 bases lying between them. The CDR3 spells CASSVGGPGNNQPQHF. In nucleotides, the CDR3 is TGTGCCAGCAGCGTAGGTGGACCCGGGAACAATCAGCCCCAGCATTTT.

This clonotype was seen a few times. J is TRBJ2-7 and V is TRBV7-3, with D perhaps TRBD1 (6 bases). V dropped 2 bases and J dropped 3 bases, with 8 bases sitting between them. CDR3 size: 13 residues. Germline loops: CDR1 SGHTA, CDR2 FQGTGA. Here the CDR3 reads CASSLGQYYEQYF. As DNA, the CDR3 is TGTGCCAGCAGCTTAGGACAGTACTACGAGCAGTACTTC.

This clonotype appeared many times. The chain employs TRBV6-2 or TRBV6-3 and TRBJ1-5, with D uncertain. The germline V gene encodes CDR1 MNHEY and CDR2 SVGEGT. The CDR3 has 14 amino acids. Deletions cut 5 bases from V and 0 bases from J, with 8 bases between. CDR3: CASSTEYSNQPQHF. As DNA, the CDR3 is TGTGCCAGCAGTACAGAGTATAGCAATCAGCCCCAGCATTTT.

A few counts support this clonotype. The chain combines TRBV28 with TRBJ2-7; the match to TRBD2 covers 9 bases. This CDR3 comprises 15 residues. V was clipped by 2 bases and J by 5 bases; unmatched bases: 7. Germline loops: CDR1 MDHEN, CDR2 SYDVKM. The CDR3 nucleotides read TGTGCCAGCAGTTTAGCCGGCGGGAGGGCCGACGAGCAGTACTTC. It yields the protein CASSLAGGRADEQYF.